This T cell receptor beta chain appears in the sequencing data of a study of T cells after yellow fever vaccination. Overall study findings and caveats: Abundant bulk-derived clonotypes could contaminate FACS-sorted repertoires. Peak timing came faster in the weaker secondary response, day 5 versus 15. Primary-vaccination clones mostly resurfaced post-booster (nearly 97% CD4, about 87% CD8).

The CDR3 is 15 amino acids. With 6 bases removed from V and 5 bases from J, the gap between germline ends came to 14 bases. A remark on this clonotype: As yet, its antigen is unknown.

In making TCR cDNA, 5'RACE template switching added a universal primer site and UMIs to it. MiXCR, run by TCRdb on the 5' RACE reads, gives a single entry per CDR3 protein. Among a few hundred thousand distinct CDR3 sequences listed, about 4% were seen once. Sequenced here: PBMCs, sampled 5 days after the yellow fever booster vaccination. The chain recombines TRBV12-3 or TRBV12-4 with TRBJ1-6, with no clear D. The receptor was isolated from a man aged 18 to 29 who received the YFV17D yellow fever vaccine. The CDR3 protein is CASRPFGQNNSPLHF. CDR3 bases: TGTGCCAGCAGACCCTTCGGGCAGAATAATTCACCCCTCCACTTT.